This TCR beta chain was obtained from a study of beta chain features in type 1 diabetes. Study-level points and caveats: For Type 1 diabetes patients, all four CD4+ subsets carried TCRB CDR3s that were moderately but significantly shorter.

Expressed TCRB transcripts were sequenced because the entire RNA isolate underwent reverse transcription. It was found that naive, central memory and regulatory T cell samples averaged about 3.57 million reads. The method was immunoSEQ multiplex PCR; TCRdb's version includes in-frame clones alone and lacks a portion of them. The sample holds 150,000 to 180,000 clones, approximately 10% seen once. The sample holds a few counts of this clone. The antigen remains unidentified. In germline, CDR1 is MNHEY, CDR2 SVGAGI. CDR3 length: 14 amino acids. The trim removed 5 bases at V and 7 bases at J, leaving 5 bases unmatched.

The clonotype was recovered from a man aged 30 to 39 with type 1 diabetes. The chain carries TRBV6-5 and TRBJ1-5; TRBD1 agrees at 10 bases. Sequencing was carried out using central memory CD4+ T cells from blood. CDR3 DNA sequence: TGTGCCAGCAGTGACAGGGGGCAAGGACAGCCCCAGCATTTT. It translates to CASSDRGQGQPQHF.